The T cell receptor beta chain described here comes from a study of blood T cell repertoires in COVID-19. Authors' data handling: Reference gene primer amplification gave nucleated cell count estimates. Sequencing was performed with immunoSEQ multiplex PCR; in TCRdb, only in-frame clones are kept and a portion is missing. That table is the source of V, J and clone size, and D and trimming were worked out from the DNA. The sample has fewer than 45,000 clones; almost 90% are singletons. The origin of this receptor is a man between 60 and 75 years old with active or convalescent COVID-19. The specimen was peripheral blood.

For the CDR3, the DNA is TGCGCCAGCAGCTTGGTGCCGACAGGGGTTAGCTATGGCTACACCTTC. Encoded protein: CASSLVPTGVSYGYTF. The gene calls are TRBV5-1 and TRBJ1-2; 8 nucleotides match TRBD1. This CDR3 has 16 amino acids. In germline, CDR1 is SGHRS, CDR2 YFSETQ. The ends lost 0 bases at V and 4 bases at J; junction bases unmatched: 8.